This TCR beta chain was obtained from a study of neoadjuvant anti-PD-1 for oral cavity cancer. Study results and caveats: PBMC Gini-index clonality exceeded responders' in non-responders post-nivolumab.

Some clones are missing from TCRdb's copy, which holds only in-frame ones; the method was immunoSEQ multiplex PCR. Of approximately 32,000 clones detected, 85% to 90% appear once; the ten largest clones hold roughly 3.6%. Comments on this clone: Its antigen is not identified.

Sequencing used PBMCs, obtained before nivolumab (anti-PD-1) treatment. The receptor's source is a person aged 40-85 years with oral cavity squamous cell carcinoma.

CDR3 in amino acids: CASSDNTKQNTGELFF. The CDR3 DNA sequence: TGTGCCAGCAGCGACAATACTAAGCAGAACACCGGGGAGCTGTTTTTT. V gene TRBV7-9 combines with J gene TRBJ2-2; no firm D call. The CDR3 length is 16 residues. V lost 5 bases to trimming and J lost 1 base, with 14 bases between them. Germline values: CDR1 SEHNR, CDR2 FQNEAQ (reference sequence).